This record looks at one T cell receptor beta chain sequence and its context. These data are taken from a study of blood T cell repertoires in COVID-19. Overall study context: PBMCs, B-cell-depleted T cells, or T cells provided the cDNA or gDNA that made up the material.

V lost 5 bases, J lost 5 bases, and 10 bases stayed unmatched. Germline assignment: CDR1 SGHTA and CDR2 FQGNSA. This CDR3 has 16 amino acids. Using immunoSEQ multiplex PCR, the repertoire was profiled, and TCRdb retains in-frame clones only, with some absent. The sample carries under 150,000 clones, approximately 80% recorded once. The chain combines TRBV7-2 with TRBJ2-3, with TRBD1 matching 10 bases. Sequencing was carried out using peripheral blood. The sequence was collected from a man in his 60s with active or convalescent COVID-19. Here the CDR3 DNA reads TGTGCCAGCAGCCCGAGTGGGACAGGGGCATTAGATACGCAGTATTTT. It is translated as CASSPSGTGALDTQYF.